What follows is one TCR beta chain and its context. The antigen remains undetermined. With a much larger clone just one base away, this may be a read error. Quantitative 5'-RACE was performed with molecular barcodes, and it yielded the TCR beta libraries. TCRdb used MiXCR to reprocess the 5' RACE reads, holding one entry per CDR3 protein. The data show 250,000 or so distinct CDR3 sequences, about 10% seen once. These data come from a study of CD8 T cells in ankylosing spondylitis. Findings of the study overall: A motif of seven or eight highly homologous TCR beta variants was seen as apparently characteristic of ankylosing spondylitis blood. Earlier reports found some motif variants in synovial fluid and blood in reactive arthritis.

This TCR was sampled from a male donor with ankylosing spondylitis or in good health (not recorded which). The source material was blood, either unsorted or a sorted T cell fraction (not recorded which).

DNA of the CDR3: TGCTGTGCTAGCATCGGGACAGGGATATCGTACGAGCAGTACTTC. Protein: CCASIGTGISYEQYF. The rearrangement links TRBV20-1 to TRBJ2-7; 9 positions agree with TRBD1. The CDR3 is 15 amino acids. Germline assignment: CDR1 DFQATT and CDR2 SNEGSKA (reference sequence).